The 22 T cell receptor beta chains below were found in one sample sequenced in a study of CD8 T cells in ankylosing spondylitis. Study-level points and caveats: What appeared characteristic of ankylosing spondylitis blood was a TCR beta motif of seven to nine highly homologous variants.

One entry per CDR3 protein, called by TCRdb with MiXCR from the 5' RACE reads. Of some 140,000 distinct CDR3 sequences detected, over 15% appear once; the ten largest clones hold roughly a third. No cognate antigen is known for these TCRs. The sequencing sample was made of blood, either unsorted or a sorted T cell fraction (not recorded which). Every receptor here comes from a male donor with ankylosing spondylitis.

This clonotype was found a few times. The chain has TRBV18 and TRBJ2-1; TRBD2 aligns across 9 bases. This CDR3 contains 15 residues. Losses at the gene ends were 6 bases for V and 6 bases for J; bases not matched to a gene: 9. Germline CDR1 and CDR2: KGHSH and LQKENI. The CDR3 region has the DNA TGTGCCAGCTCCGACCAGGGCGGGAGGGCCAATGAGCAGTTCTTC. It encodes CASSDQGGRANEQFF. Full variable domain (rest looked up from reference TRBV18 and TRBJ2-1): NAGVMQNPRHLVRRRGQEARLRCSPMKGHSHVYWYRQLPEEGLKFMVYLQKENIIDESGMPKERFSAEFPKEGPSILRIQQVVRGDSAAYFCASSDQGGRANEQFFGPGTRLTVL.

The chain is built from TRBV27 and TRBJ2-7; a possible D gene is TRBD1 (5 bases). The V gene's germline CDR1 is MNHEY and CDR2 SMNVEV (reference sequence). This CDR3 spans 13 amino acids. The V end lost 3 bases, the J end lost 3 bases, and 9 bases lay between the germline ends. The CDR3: CASSFQQGYEQYF. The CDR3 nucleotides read TGTGCCAGCAGTTTCCAGCAGGGCTACGAGCAGTACTTC.

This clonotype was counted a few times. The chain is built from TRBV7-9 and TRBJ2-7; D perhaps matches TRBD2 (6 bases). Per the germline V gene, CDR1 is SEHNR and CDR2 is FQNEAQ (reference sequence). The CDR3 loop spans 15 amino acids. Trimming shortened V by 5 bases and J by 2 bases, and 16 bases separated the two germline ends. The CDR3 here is CASSILATDPYEQYF. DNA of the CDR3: TGTGCCAGCAGCATCCTAGCGACAGACCCCTACGAGCAGTACTTC. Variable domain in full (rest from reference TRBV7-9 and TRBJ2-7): DTGVSQNPRHKITKRGQNVTFRCDPISEHNRLYWYRQTLGQGPEFLTYFQNEAQLEKSRLLSDRFSAERPKGSFSTLEIQRTEQGDSAMYLCASSILATDPYEQYFGPGTRLTVT.

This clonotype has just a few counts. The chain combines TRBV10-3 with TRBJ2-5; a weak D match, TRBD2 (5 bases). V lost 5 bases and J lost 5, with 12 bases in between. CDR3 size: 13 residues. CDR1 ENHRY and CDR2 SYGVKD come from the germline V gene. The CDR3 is CAISRPGEETQYF. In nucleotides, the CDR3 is TGTGCCATCAGTCGACCCGGGGAGGAGACCCAGTACTTC.

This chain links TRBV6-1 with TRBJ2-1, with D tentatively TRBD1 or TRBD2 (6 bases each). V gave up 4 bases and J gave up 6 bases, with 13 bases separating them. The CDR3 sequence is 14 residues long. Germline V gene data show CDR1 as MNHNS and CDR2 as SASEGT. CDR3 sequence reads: CASSGGAGGNEQFF. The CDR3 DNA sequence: TGTGCCAGCAGTGGGGGGGCCGGGGGCAATGAGCAGTTCTTC.

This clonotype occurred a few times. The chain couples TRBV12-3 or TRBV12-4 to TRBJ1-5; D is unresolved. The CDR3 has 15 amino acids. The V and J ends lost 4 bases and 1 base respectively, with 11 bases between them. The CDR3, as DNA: TGTGCCAGCAGTTATGGCGCGAGGAGCAATCAGCCCCAGCATTTT. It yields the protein CASSYGARSNQPQHF.

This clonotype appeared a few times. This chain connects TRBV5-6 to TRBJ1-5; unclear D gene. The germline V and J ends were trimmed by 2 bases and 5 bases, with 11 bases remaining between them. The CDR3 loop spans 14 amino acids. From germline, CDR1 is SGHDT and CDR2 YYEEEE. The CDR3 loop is CASSFWASDQPQHF. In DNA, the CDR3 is TGTGCCAGCAGCTTTTGGGCCTCAGATCAGCCCCAGCATTTT.

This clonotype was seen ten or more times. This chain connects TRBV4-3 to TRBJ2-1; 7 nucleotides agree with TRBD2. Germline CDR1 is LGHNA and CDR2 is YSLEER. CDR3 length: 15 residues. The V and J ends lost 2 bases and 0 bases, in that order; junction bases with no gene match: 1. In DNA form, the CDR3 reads TGCGCCAGCAGCCAAATAGCGGGCTCCTACAATGAGCAGTTCTTC. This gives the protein CASSQIAGSYNEQFF.

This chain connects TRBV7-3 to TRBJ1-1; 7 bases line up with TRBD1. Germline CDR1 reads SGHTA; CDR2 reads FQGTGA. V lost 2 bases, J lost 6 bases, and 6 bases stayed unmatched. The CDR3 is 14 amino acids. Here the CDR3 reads CASSLVGGHAEAFF. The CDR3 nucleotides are TGTGCCAGCAGCTTAGTAGGGGGCCACGCTGAAGCTTTCTTT.

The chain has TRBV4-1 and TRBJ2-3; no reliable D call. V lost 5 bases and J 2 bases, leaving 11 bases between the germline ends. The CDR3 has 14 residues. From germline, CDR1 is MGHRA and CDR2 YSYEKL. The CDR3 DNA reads TGCGCCAGCAGCACCCCAGTCCCCACAGATACGCAGTATTTT. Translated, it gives CASSTPVPTDTQYF.

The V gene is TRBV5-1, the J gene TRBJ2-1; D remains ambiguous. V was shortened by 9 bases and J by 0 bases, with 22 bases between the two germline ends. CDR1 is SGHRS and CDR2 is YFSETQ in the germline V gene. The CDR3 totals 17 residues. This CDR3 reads CATTDRPRVSSYNEQFF. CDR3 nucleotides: TGCGCCACGACGGACCGTCCCCGAGTAAGCTCCTACAATGAGCAGTTCTTC.

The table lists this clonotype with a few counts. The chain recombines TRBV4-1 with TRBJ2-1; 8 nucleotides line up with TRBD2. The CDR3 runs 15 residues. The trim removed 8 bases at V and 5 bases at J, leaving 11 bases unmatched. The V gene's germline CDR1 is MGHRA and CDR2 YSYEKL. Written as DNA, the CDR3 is TGCGCCAGCGGGAGAGCGGGGGCAGGGAACAATGAGCAGTTCTTC. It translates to CASGRAGAGNNEQFF.

The CDR3 protein is CASSFLISTDTQYF. Written as DNA, the CDR3 is TGTGCCAGCAGTTTCTTGATCAGCACAGATACGCAGTATTTT. The V and J genes are TRBV28 and TRBJ2-3; no clear D. This CDR3 is built from 14 residues. The V gene's germline CDR1 is MDHEN and CDR2 SYDVKM. The V end was cut by 3 bases, the J end by 0 bases, with 7 bases between.

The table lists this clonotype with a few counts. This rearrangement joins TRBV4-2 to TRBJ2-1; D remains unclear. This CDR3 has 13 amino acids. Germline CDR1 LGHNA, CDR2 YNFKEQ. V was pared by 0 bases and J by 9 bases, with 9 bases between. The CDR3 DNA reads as TGTGCCAGCAGCCAAGAAGGGTGGAGTGAGCAGTTCTTC. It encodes CASSQEGWSEQFF.

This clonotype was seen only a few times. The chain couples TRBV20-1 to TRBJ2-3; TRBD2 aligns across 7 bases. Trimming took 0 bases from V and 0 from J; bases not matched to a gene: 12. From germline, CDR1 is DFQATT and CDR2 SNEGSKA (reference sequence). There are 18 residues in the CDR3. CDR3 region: CSARDIHAAGASTDTQYF. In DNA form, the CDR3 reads TGCAGTGCTAGAGATATTCATGCGGCGGGAGCTAGCACAGATACGCAGTATTTT.

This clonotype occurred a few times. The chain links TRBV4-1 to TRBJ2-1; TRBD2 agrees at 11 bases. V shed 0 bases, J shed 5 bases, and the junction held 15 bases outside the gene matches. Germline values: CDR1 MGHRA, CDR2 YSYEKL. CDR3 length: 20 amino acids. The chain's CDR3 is CASSQEPTGLSSGRDNEQFF. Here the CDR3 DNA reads TGCGCCAGCAGCCAAGAACCGACAGGGCTGAGTAGCGGGAGGGACAATGAGCAGTTCTTC.

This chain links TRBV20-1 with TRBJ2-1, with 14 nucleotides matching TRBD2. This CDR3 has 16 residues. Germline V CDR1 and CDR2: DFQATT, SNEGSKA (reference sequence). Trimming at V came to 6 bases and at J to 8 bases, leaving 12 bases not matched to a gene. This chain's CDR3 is CSAEVRLAGGPYEQFF. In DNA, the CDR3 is TGCAGTGCCGAAGTCCGACTAGCGGGAGGGCCATATGAGCAGTTCTTC.

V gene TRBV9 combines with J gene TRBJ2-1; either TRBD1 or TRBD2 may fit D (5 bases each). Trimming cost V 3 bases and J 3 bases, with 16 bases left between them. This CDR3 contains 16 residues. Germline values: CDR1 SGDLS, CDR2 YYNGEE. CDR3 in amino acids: CASSGGPDRHYNEQFF. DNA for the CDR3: TGTGCCAGCAGCGGGGGACCCGACAGACACTACAATGAGCAGTTCTTC.

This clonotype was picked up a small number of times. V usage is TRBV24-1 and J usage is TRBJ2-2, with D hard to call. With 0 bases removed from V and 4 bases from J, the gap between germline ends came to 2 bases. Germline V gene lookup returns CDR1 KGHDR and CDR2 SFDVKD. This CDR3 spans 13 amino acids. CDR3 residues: CATSDLGTGELFF. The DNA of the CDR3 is TGTGCCACCAGTGATTTGGGCACCGGGGAGCTGTTTTTT.

The CDR3 region has the DNA TGTGCCACCGCCGGGACAGGGGGCTACTACGAGCAGTACTTC. Its translation is CATAGTGGYYEQYF. The V gene is TRBV6-2 or TRBV6-3, the J gene TRBJ2-7; 12 bases are shared with TRBD1. The CDR3 has 14 amino acids. The J segment lost 3 bases and the V segment lost 10 bases, leaving 7 bases of the junction unmatched. Germline V gene lookup returns CDR1 MNHEY and CDR2 SVGEGT.

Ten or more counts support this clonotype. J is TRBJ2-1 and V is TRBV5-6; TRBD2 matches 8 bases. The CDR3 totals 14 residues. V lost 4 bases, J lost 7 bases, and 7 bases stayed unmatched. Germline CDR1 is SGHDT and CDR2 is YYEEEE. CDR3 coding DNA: TGTGCCAGCAGCCAGGGACTAGAGCTGAATGAGCAGTTCTTC. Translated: CASSQGLELNEQFF.

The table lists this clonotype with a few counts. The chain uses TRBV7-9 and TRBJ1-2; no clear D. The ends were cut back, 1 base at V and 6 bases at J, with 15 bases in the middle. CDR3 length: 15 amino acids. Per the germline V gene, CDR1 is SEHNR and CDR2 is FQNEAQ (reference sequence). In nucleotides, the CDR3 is TGTGCCAGCAGCTTAGGGACCAATCTAGGGAATGGCTACACCTTC. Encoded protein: CASSLGTNLGNGYTF.